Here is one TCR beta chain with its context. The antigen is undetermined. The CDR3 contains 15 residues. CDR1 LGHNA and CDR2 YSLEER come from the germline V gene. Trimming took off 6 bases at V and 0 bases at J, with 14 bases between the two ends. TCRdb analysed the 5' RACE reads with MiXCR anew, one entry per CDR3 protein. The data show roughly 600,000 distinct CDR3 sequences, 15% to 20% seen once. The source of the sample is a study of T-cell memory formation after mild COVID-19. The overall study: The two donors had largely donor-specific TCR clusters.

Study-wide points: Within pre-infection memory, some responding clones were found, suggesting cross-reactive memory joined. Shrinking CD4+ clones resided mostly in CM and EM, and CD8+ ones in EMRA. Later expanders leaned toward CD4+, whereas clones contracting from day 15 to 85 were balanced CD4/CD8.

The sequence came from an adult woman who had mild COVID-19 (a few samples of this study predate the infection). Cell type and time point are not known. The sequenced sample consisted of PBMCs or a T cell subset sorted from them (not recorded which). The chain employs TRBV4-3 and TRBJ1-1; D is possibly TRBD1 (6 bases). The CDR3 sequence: CASRRQEDMNTEAFF. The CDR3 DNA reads TGCGCCAGCAGAAGACAGGAAGATATGAACACTGAAGCTTTCTTT.